Below are 13 T cell receptor beta chains sequenced from a single sample in a study of shared clonotypes between healthy human individuals. Measured with immunoSEQ multiplex PCR; TCRdb has only the in-frame clones, and not every one. The table records approximately 940,000 clones, over 75% of them present only once. Sequences were obtained from memory CD4+ T cells sorted from blood. Subset: CD45RA-negative fraction. Source of these receptors: a man in his late teens or twenties in good health.

The chain has TRBV5-5 and TRBJ2-2, with D tentatively TRBD1 or TRBD2 (5 bases each). CDR1 SGHKS and CDR2 YYEKEE come from the germline V gene (reference sequence). The CDR3 has 18 amino acids. Between the trimmed V and J ends, which lost 5 bases and 1 base, there was a span of 21 bases. DNA for the CDR3: TGTGCCAGCAGGGTCAGGCGGCTCCGGGACCTGAACACCGGGGAGCTGTTTTTT. It translates to CASRVRRLRDLNTGELFF.

The V call is TRBV6-5, the J call TRBJ2-1; maybe TRBD1 (7 bases). Germline V gene data show CDR1 as MNHEY and CDR2 as SVGAGI. Between the trimmed V and J ends, which lost 5 bases and 8 bases, there was a span of 13 bases. This CDR3 comprises 13 residues. The CDR3 spells CASSREDRHEQFF. The CDR3 DNA follows: TGTGCCAGCAGTAGGGAGGACAGGCATGAGCAGTTCTTC.

CDR3 region: CASSYTGTGINNEQFF. The CDR3 DNA reads TGCGCCAGCAGCTATACCGGGACAGGGATTAACAATGAGCAGTTCTTC. This chain connects TRBV5-1 to TRBJ2-1; TRBD1 matches at 9 bases. This CDR3 has 16 amino acids. Germline V CDR1 and CDR2: SGHRS, YFSETQ. The trim removed 3 bases at V and 5 bases at J, leaving 9 bases unmatched. Full variable domain (remainder filled in from reference TRBV5-1 and TRBJ2-1): KAGVTQTPRYLIKTRGQQVTLSCSPISGHRSVSWYQQTPGQGLQFLFEYFSETQRNKGNFPGRFSGRQFSNSRSEMNVSTLELGDSALYLCASSYTGTGINNEQFFGPGTRLTVL.

The chain employs TRBV30 and TRBJ2-5; 8 bases align to TRBD2. V shed 7 bases and J 4 bases; nucleotides not matched to a gene: 2. Per the germline V gene, CDR1 is GTSNPN and CDR2 is SVGIG (reference sequence). The CDR3 is 11 residues long. The CDR3 DNA is TGTGCCTTGACTAGCGCAGAGACCCAGTACTTC. Translating it yields CALTSAETQYF.

V usage is TRBV30 and J usage is TRBJ1-4; D may be TRBD1 (6 bases). Deletions cut 2 bases from V and 7 bases from J, with 11 bases between. From germline, CDR1 is GTSNPN and CDR2 SVGIG (reference sequence). The CDR3 contains 13 residues. The CDR3 loop reads CAWSWGAAEKLFF. The CDR3 DNA reads TGTGCCTGGAGTTGGGGGGCCGCTGAAAAACTGTTTTTT.

V usage is TRBV19 and J usage is TRBJ2-3, with TRBD1 as a possible D gene (6 bases). Germline CDR1 and CDR2: LNHDA and SQIVND (reference sequence). Trimming took off 2 bases at V and 2 bases at J, with 11 bases between the two ends. The CDR3 is made up of 15 amino acids. DNA for the CDR3: TGTGCCAGTAGTATATCAGACAGGTCCACAGATACGCAGTATTTT. Its translation: CASSISDRSTDTQYF.

Concerning this clone: Additional DNA sequences in this sample encode the identical CDR3. This chain uses TRBV18 with TRBJ2-3; no clear D gene. The CDR3 is made up of 13 amino acids. Trimming removed 3 bases from V and 5 bases from J, with 9 bases in between. Germline CDR1 reads KGHSH; CDR2 reads LQKENI. The CDR3 DNA reads as TGTGCCAGCTCACCCCGTAGAGGAGATACGCAGTATTTT. The encoded protein is CASSPRRGDTQYF.

The V and J genes are TRBV7-2 and TRBJ1-1, with 8 bases lining up with TRBD1. Unmatched junction bases numbered 5, after V lost 4 bases and J lost 4 bases. CDR1 is SGHTA and CDR2 is FQGNSA in the germline V gene. This CDR3 contains 14 residues. The CDR3 region has the DNA TGTGCCAGCAGCTCCTACAGGGGGACCACTGAAGCTTTCTTT. Its protein product is CASSSYRGTTEAFF.

About this clone itself: This same CDR3 is encoded by further DNA sequences in the sample. V is TRBV2 and J is TRBJ1-6; the D is unclear. There are 12 residues in the CDR3. The V and J ends lost 3 bases and 7 bases respectively, with 4 bases between them. Germline lookup yields CDR1 SNHLY and CDR2 FYNNEI. The CDR3 DNA reads as TGTGCCAGCAGTGACCCCAATTCACCCCTCCACTTT. This sequence encodes CASSDPNSPLHF.

The V and J genes are TRBV7-2 and TRBJ2-3; 9 bases map to TRBD2. Germline values: CDR1 SGHTA, CDR2 FQGNSA. The V gene end was trimmed by 5 bases and the J gene end by 5 bases; junction bases not matched to a gene: 5. The CDR3 length is 14 residues. The CDR3, as DNA: TGTGCCAGCAGCCCGCGGGGGGGCAAAGATACGCAGTATTTT. It is translated as CASSPRGGKDTQYF.

The V gene is TRBV2, the J gene TRBJ2-1, with 8 bases matching TRBD1. After removal of 6 bases from V and 5 bases from J, the junction contained 9 bases not matched to a gene. The CDR3 loop spans 15 amino acids. Germline V gene sequence: CDR1 SNHLY, CDR2 FYNNEI. CDR3 protein: CASRIDRGGNNEQFF. The CDR3 DNA sequence: TGTGCCAGCAGAATAGACAGGGGTGGGAACAATGAGCAGTTCTTC. The whole variable domain, filled in from reference TRBV2 and TRBJ2-1, reads EPEVTQTPSHQVTQMGQEVILRCVPISNHLYFYWYRQILGQKVEFLVSFYNNEISEKSEIFDDQFSVERPDGSNFTLKIRSTKLEDSAMYFCASRIDRGGNNEQFFGPGTRLTVL.

The genes are TRBV6-1 and TRBJ1-2; possible D gene TRBD1, 5 bases. V shed 2 bases and J shed 2 bases, with 18 bases lying between them. This CDR3 has 17 residues. Germline CDR1 MNHNS, CDR2 SASEGT. CDR3 coding DNA: TGTGCCAGCAGTGAATGGAGAATGAAGGGGCGGAACTATGGCTACACCTTC. This codes for CASSEWRMKGRNYGYTF.

This clone was observed once. Other DNA sequences from this sample encode an identical CDR3 as well. This sequence joins TRBV5-6 and TRBJ1-3; D not resolved. Trimming cost V 1 base and J 4 bases, with 3 bases left between them. The CDR3 is 12 amino acids. Germline V lookup: CDR1 SGHDT, CDR2 YYEEEE. CDR3 residues: CASSLRGNTIYF. The CDR3 DNA sequence: TGTGCCAGCAGCTTGAGGGGAAACACCATATATTTT.